The 14 T cell receptor beta chains listed next were all sequenced from one sample in a study of chemoradiotherapy in HPV16-positive cancers (dated by TCRdb to between 2021 and 2024). The library was produced with the immunoSEQ multiplex PCR assay. Imported from immuneACCESS, the table was reduced by TCRdb to in-frame sequences with V and J called. These copies leave out some clones; in studies compared against another copy, an unresolved V gene accounts for under half, and the cause of the remainder is not known. The sample records more than 10,000 clones, 70% to 90% of which are singletons. The top ten hold around 2.4% of the sample. This specimen consisted of blood, obtained from a patient who underwent chemoradiotherapy. The receptors were gathered from a human donor with HPV-associated anogenital cancer.

The chain uses TRBV6-6 and TRBJ1-4; D is unresolved. Trimming left V 1 base short and J 7 bases short, with 7 bases between. CDR1 and CDR2 (germline): MNHNY, SVGAGI (reference sequence). This CDR3 is built from 13 residues. The CDR3 nucleotides read TGTGCCAGCAGTTACTTCAACCGTGAAAAACTGTTTTTT. Translating gives CASSYFNREKLFF.

Only a few counts were recorded for this clone. The chain couples TRBV27 to TRBJ2-7, with a weak D call TRBD2 (5 bases). Germline V gives CDR1 MNHEY, CDR2 SMNVEV (reference sequence). This CDR3 comprises 16 residues. Trimming took 4 bases from V and 0 from J, leaving 16 bases between them. The CDR3 loop is CASSSYRWESSYEQYF. The CDR3 region has the DNA TGTGCCAGCAGTTCCTACCGGTGGGAGTCCTCCTACGAGCAGTACTTC.

The J gene is TRBJ2-3, the V gene TRBV30; a possible D gene is TRBD2 (6 bases). Trimming pared 3 bases from V and 0 bases from J, leaving 10 bases between. The length of the CDR3 is 14 residues. Germline lookup yields CDR1 GTSNPN and CDR2 SVGIG (reference sequence). This CDR3 reads CAWRLSGSTDTQYF. The CDR3 DNA follows: TGTGCCTGGAGACTAAGCGGGAGCACAGATACGCAGTATTTT.

In this sample, this clone turned up a few times. The chain links TRBV4-1 to TRBJ2-2; D is possibly TRBD2 (6 bases). The germline V and J ends were trimmed by 1 base and 4 bases, with 16 bases remaining between them. The CDR3 contains 17 residues. Germline CDR1 is MGHRA and CDR2 is YSYEKL. CDR3 residues: CASSQGGRGAGTGELFF. For the CDR3, the DNA is TGCGCCAGCAGCCAAGGCGGGCGCGGGGCGGGCACCGGGGAGCTGTTTTTT.

V and J are TRBV2 and TRBJ1-2; 7 nucleotides line up with TRBD1. In germline, CDR1 is SNHLY, CDR2 FYNNEI. CDR3 length: 12 residues. V trimming: 6 bases; J trimming: 4 bases; junction bases outside the gene matches: 2. DNA of the CDR3: TGTGCCAGCAGGGGGGACAGCTATGGCTACACCTTC. Translated: CASRGDSYGYTF. The full variable domain, completed using reference TRBV2 and TRBJ1-2, is EPEVTQTPSHQVTQMGQEVILRCVPISNHLYFYWYRQILGQKVEFLVSFYNNEISEKSEIFDDQFSVERPDGSNFTLKIRSTKLEDSAMYFCASRGDSYGYTFGSGTRLTVV.

As for this clone: At the DNA level, this CDR3 is encoded by other sequences in the same sample as well. The chain has TRBV5-1 and TRBJ1-4; no reliable D call. The CDR3 is made up of 15 amino acids. The V and J ends lost 4 bases and 8 bases respectively, with 18 bases between them. Germline V gene data show CDR1 as SGHRS and CDR2 as YFSETQ. The chain's CDR3 is CASSLDEEGHEKLFF. The CDR3 DNA reads TGCGCCAGCAGCCTGGATGAGGAGGGCCACGAAAAACTGTTTTTT.

The table lists this clone with a few counts. The rearrangement uses TRBV6-4 and TRBJ2-3; tentative D call: TRBD2 (5 bases). This CDR3 has 16 amino acids. From germline, CDR1 is MRHNA and CDR2 SNTAGT. V lost 0 bases and J 2 bases, leaving 12 bases between the germline ends. CDR3 protein: CASSDSLSSATDTQYF. CDR3 DNA sequence: TGTGCCAGCAGTGACTCCCTCAGTAGCGCCACAGATACGCAGTATTTT.

This clone came up a few times. This chain connects TRBV27 to TRBJ2-7, with unresolved D. Trimming shortened V by 2 bases and J by 4 bases, and 9 bases separated the two germline ends. Germline-derived CDR1 and CDR2 are MNHEY and SMNVEV (reference sequence). The CDR3 is made up of 13 amino acids. The CDR3 here is CASSLGIGYEQYF. CDR3 nucleotide sequence: TGTGCCAGCAGTTTAGGTATCGGGTACGAGCAGTACTTC.

The chain combines TRBV9 with TRBJ1-6, with 9 positions matching TRBD1. CDR3 length equals 15 residues. Looked up from germline, CDR1 is SGDLS and CDR2 is YYNGEE. Losses at the gene ends were 4 bases for V and 7 bases for J; bases not matched to a gene: 6. CDR3 sequence (DNA): TGTGCCAGCAGCAGCCGGGACAGGGACAATTCACCCCTCCACTTT. Residues: CASSSRDRDNSPLHF.

This chain links TRBV30 with TRBJ1-1, with D tentatively TRBD1 (5 bases). V was trimmed by 2 bases and J by 1 base, leaving 8 bases between them. Germline CDR1 and CDR2: GTSNPN and SVGIG (reference sequence). The CDR3 has 13 amino acids. CDR3 nucleotides: TGTGCCTGGAGTAGTCAGGGGAACACTGAAGCTTTCTTT. This translates into CAWSSQGNTEAFF.

This chain joins TRBV5-1 and TRBJ2-3, with D perhaps matching TRBD2 (5 bases). The V gene lost 7 bases and the J gene lost 0 bases, with 12 bases spanning the gap. CDR1 is SGHRS and CDR2 is YFSETQ in the germline V gene. The CDR3 has 14 residues. The DNA of the CDR3 is TGCGCCAGCGCCCGGGAACATAGCACAGATACGCAGTATTTT. It encodes CASAREHSTDTQYF.

The chain combines TRBV19 with TRBJ2-2, with D tentatively TRBD2 (7 bases). CDR3 length: 20 amino acids. Germline V lookup: CDR1 LNHDA, CDR2 SQIVND (reference sequence). Trimming took 2 bases from V and 0 from J, leaving 22 bases between them. The CDR3 DNA sequence: TGTGCCAGTAGTATAAGGTACCTTCCCCGGGGGGCATCGAACACCGGGGAGCTGTTTTTT. Protein product: CASSIRYLPRGASNTGELFF.

The CDR3 region is CATTKDRNYGYTF. CDR3 DNA: TGTGCCACCACCAAAGACAGGAACTATGGCTACACCTTC. The J gene is TRBJ1-2, the V gene TRBV15; D possibly corresponds to TRBD1 (6 bases). The length of the CDR3 is 13 residues. V shed 7 bases and J shed 2 bases, with 11 bases lying between them. Germline lookup yields CDR1 LNHNV and CDR2 YYDKDF (reference sequence).

The chain employs TRBV5-1 and TRBJ2-7; D could derive from TRBD1 or TRBD2 (5 bases each). The CDR3 totals 15 residues. CDR1 is SGHRS and CDR2 is YFSETQ in the germline V gene. With 4 bases removed from V and 2 bases from J, the gap between germline ends came to 16 bases. The CDR3 DNA follows: TGCGCCAGCAGCGAGGAGAGGGGACGAACCTACGAGCAGTACTTC. It is translated as CASSEERGRTYEQYF.